This paragraph covers one T cell receptor beta chain sequence. These data belong to a study of blood T cell repertoires in COVID-19. Authors' processing steps: From reference gene primer amplification, estimates of nucleated cell counts were derived. This table comes from immunoSEQ multiplex PCR, and its TCRdb copy is limited to in-frame clones, with some not included. That table gives V, J and clone size, and the DNA gave D and trimming. This sample has 250,000 to 400,000 clones, with roughly 85% found just once. This study enrolled people aged about 18 to 95 from roughly 24 US geographic areas. This TCR derives from a woman aged 30 to 39 who had been exposed to COVID-19. Sequenced sample: PBMCs or T cells enriched from blood (not recorded which).

For the CDR3, the DNA is TGTGCCAGCAGCTTAGAGACAGGGAAGGAAACTGAAGCTTTCTTT. Amino acid sequence: CASSLETGKETEAFF. The V and J genes are TRBV7-9 and TRBJ1-1; 7 nucleotides align to TRBD1. J lost 5 bases, V lost 1 base, and 7 bases had no gene match. The length of the CDR3 is 15 residues. Germline assignment: CDR1 SEHNR and CDR2 FQNEAQ (reference sequence). The complete variable domain, with remaining parts taken from reference TRBV7-9 and TRBJ1-1, reads DTGVSQNPRHKITKRGQNVTFRCDPISEHNRLYWYRQTLGQGPEFLTYFQNEAQLEKSRLLSDRFSAERPKGSFSTLEIQRTEQGDSAMYLCASSLETGKETEAFFGQGTRLTVV.